The sequence of this T cell receptor (beta chain) was determined in a study of T cell responses to AZD1222 COVID-19 vaccine. General study points: Only a handful of individuals given AZD1222 were seropositive at baseline. Only after the peak T cell response were repertoires sampled. Increases in Spike-specific TCR breadth and depth were seen after two AZD1222 doses.

TCRdb's table, derived via immunoSEQ multiplex PCR, lists solely in-frame clones and lacks some. The sample has some 110,000 clones, approximately 83% seen once. J was trimmed by 2 bases and V by 4 bases; bases with no gene match: 2. The V gene's germline CDR1 is SGHAT and CDR2 FQNNGV. The CDR3 is 14 residues long. Concerning this clone itself: Its matching antigen is unknown.

The rearrangement links TRBV11-2 to TRBJ1-1, with 9 bases matching TRBD1. Specimen: peripheral blood, collected on day 0 of AZD1222 vaccination. This TCR was sampled from an adult in good health. CDR3 sequence reads: CASSSGQGNTEAFF. In nucleotides, the CDR3 is TGTGCCAGCAGCTCGGGACAGGGCAACACTGAAGCTTTCTTT. Full variable domain (rest looked up from reference TRBV11-2 and TRBJ1-1): EAGVAQSPRYKIIEKRQSVAFWCNPISGHATLYWYQQILGQGPKLLIQFQNNGVVDDSQLPKDRFSAERLKGVDSTLKIQPAKLEDSAVYLCASSSGQGNTEAFFGQGTRLTVV.